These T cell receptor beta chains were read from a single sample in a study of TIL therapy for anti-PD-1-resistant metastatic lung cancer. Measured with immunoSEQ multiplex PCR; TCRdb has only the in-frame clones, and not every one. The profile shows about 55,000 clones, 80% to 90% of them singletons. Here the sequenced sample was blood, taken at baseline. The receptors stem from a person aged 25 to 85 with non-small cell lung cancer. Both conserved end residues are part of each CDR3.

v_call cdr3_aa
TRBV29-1 CSVTEGDKGYTF
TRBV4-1 CASSHGVGGEKLFF
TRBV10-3 CAISKGTANSYEQYF
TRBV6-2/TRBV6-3 CASSPRGGPNYGYTF
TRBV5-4 CASSFQGAKNIQYF
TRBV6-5 CASIQNSGNTIYF
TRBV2 CASSPWETQYF
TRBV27 CASSLSVSGVTDTQYF
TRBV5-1 CASSLRPDEQFF
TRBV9 CASTARGSNTGELFF
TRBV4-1 CASSRVPLDQPQHF
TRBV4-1 CASSLKHTGEGANVLTF
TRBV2 CASNRDTGQETQYF
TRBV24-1 CATSDHGLAGRVDTQYF
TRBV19 CASSLLGLPENEQFF
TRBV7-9 CASSPPASIYNEQFF
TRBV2 CASRMWSGYYTGELFF
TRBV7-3 CASTSNNPGQQETQYF
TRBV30 CAWRLAGVHEQYF
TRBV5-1 CASSEQGQNTEAFF
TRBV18 CASSPGTSYEQYF
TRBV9 CASSVDTDTQYF
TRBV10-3 CAIRGDGTFNSPLHF
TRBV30 CAWSVAGGRGRNTGELFF
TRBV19 CASRTPAGETQYF
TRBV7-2 CASSALENYGYTF
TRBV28 CASSLQGPSNQPQHF
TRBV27 CASSLSRTGSWNEQFF
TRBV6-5 CASSYSINSVHEQFF
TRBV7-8 CAQSGQGKTGELFF
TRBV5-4 CASSLRLAQETQYF
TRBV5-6 CASSPLRDYPNTGELFF
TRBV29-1 CSVEVVAGGAGGYTF
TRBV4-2 CASSQEGSDTQYF
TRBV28 CASSGAGVGSYEQYF
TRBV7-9 CASSFSGGARSPLHF
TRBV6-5 CASSYLQGGNTIYF
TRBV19 CASSVRPQSGAGGETQYF
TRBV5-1 CASSGASGANVLTF
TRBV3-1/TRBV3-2 CASSPRGARDTQYF
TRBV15 CATSRTGSALSYEQYF
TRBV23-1 CASSQGPGPMNTEAFF
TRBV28 CASSRGLYEQYF
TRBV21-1 CASSGAGLPYEQYF
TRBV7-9 CASSPTRQPYEQYF
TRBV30 CAWSVLSDTQYF
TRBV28 CASSSSTHEQYF
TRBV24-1 CATSERGAPDTQYF
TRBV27 CASSLWGPYSNQPQHF
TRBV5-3 CARSQPPGLATTDTQYF
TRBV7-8 CASSPRPEIATNEKLFF
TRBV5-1 CASSKDTYYEQYF
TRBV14 CASNQAGSGNEQFF
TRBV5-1 CASTGQGLPDTQYF
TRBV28 CASRSASDTQYF